The rows below give T cell receptor beta chains drawn from one sample of a study of blood T cell repertoires in COVID-19. TCRdb keeps only in-frame clones here, not all; method: immunoSEQ multiplex PCR. The sample yields some 380,000 clones, approximately 77% seen once. Source material: peripheral blood. The receptors come from a human donor with acute or convalescent COVID-19. The donor label of this sample is uncertain. The CDR3 runs from the conserved cysteine through the conserved F or W. Each record gives: clone size, V gene, J gene, D gene, CDR3 DNA, CDR3 protein. A D gene is named only where the DNA matches it firmly. Expanded clones get a size class; other rows say once, few or many, or leave the size out.

once	TRBV4-2	TRBJ1-1	-	TGTGCCAGCAGCCAAGTATTAGGTCGGGGAGGCACTGAAGCTTTCTTT	CASSQVLGRGGTEAFF
few	TRBV2	TRBJ1-4	TRBD1	TGTGCCAGCAGTGCTCCTAGGGGGCTAGCTAATGAAAAACTGTTTTTT	CASSAPRGLANEKLFF
-	TRBV2	TRBJ1-5	-	TGTGCCAGCAGGGATCGGAGGGTCGCTCAGCCCCAGCATTTT	CASRDRRVAQPQHF
-	TRBV6-4	TRBJ2-2	-	TGTGCCAGCAGTGAAGGGCACAGGATGATCGGGGAGCTGTTTTTT	CASSEGHRMIGELFF
-	TRBV20-1	TRBJ2-3	TRBD2	TGCAGTGCTAGTATGCAAGCGGGGTTAGGAGATACGCAGTATTTT	CSASMQAGLGDTQYF
-	TRBV30	TRBJ2-1	-	TGTGCCTGGAGCACTAGGAGTCCGAGGAACAATGAGCAGTTCTTC	CAWSTRSPRNNEQFF
few	TRBV5-4	TRBJ2-2	TRBD2	TGTGCCAGCAGACAAGGACTAGCGAGCGGCGGGGAGCTGTTTTTT	CASRQGLASGGELFF
-	TRBV6-6	TRBJ1-1	-	TGTGCCAGCAGTCCTGCAGCGGGAGGGACTAGAAGGGCTGAAGCTTTCTTT	CASSPAAGGTRRAEAFF
-	TRBV28	TRBJ1-2	TRBD1	TGTGCCAGCAGTTTCACCGGGACAGGGAACTATGGCTACACCTTC	CASSFTGTGNYGYTF
-	TRBV12-3/TRBV12-4	TRBJ2-7	-	TGTGCCAGCAGTTTGGGGAGACTCTACGAGCAGTACTTC	CASSLGRLYEQYF
-	TRBV5-4	TRBJ2-5	-	TGTGCCAGCAGCTGGCCGGGGGAGAGGGAGACCCAGTACTTC	CASSWPGERETQYF
-	TRBV5-1	TRBJ2-2	-	TGCGCCAGCAGGAGAGGCAGTACCGGGGAGCTGTTTTTT	CASRRGSTGELFF
-	TRBV21-1	TRBJ2-7	-	TGTGCCAGCAGCAAAGTTCAGAGGGGGACCTACGAGCAGTACTTC	CASSKVQRGTYEQYF
few	TRBV10-3	TRBJ2-5	TRBD1	TGTGCCATCAGTCCCGGGACAGGGAGCTTACAAGAGACCCAGTACTTC	CAISPGTGSLQETQYF
-	TRBV4-1	TRBJ2-1	TRBD2	TGCGCCAGCAGCCCGGCGGCGGGAGCGAGTAGAGTCCACAATGAGCAGTTCTTC	CASSPAAGASRVHNEQFF
-	TRBV7-9	TRBJ1-1	-	TGTGCCAGCAGCTCAGGACAGAGATATGAAGCTTTCTTT	CASSSGQRYEAFF
-	TRBV4-1	TRBJ1-1	-	TGCGCCAGCAGACCGATACTTGGTAGAACGAACACTGAAGCTTTCTTT	CASRPILGRTNTEAFF
once	TRBV6-5	TRBJ1-1	-	TGTGCCAGCGCACGCGGGCTGAACACTGAAGCTTTCTTT	CASARGLNTEAFF
-	TRBV18	TRBJ2-7	TRBD1	TGTGCCAGCTCACAGGGGCAAGGACAGGGCTACGAGCAGTACTTC	CASSQGQGQGYEQYF
-	TRBV15	TRBJ2-6	TRBD1	TGTGCCACCAAACCAGGGGGCGCTCAATCTGGGGCCAACGTCCTGACTTTC	CATKPGGAQSGANVLTF
-	TRBV15	TRBJ2-2	-	TGTGCCACCAGCAGTTATTACAGTGACACCGGGGAGCTGTTTTTT	CATSSYYSDTGELFF